The 28 T cell receptor beta chains below all came from one sample that was sequenced in a study of shared clonotypes between healthy human individuals. Assay: immunoSEQ multiplex PCR; the TCRdb copy retains only in-frame clones and omits some. The sample lists about 2.1 million clones; 90% to 95% were seen once. Naive CD8 cells lacked CD45RO and underwent positive selection for CCR7, leaving out terminally differentiated effector memory CD45RA+ cells. What was sequenced was naive CD8+ T cells from PBMCs. These receptor sequences come from a young man in good health. Some clones in this sample may be carry-over from other donors' samples.

CDR3 nucleotides: TGTGCCAGCAGCTCATACTCGGACGGAGTCCATGGCTACACCTTC. Translation gives CASSSYSDGVHGYTF. The rearrangement links TRBV7-9 to TRBJ1-2; D is uncertain. This CDR3 has 15 amino acids. V was pared by 4 bases and J by 6 bases, with 18 bases between. The germline gives CDR1 SEHNR, CDR2 FQNEAQ (reference sequence).

The chain carries TRBV11-2 and TRBJ2-7, with TRBD1 as a possible D gene (5 bases). V lost 1 base, J lost 5 bases, and 15 bases lay in between. The V gene's germline CDR1 is SGHAT and CDR2 FQNNGV. The CDR3 has 15 amino acids. CDR3 DNA: TGTGCCAGCAGCTTAGTTTCTGGCAGGGTCGACGAGCAGTACTTC. Protein product: CASSLVSGRVDEQYF.

This clone was seen only once. The same CDR3 also results from other DNA sequences found in this sample. This chain connects TRBV27 to TRBJ2-1; D unresolved. Trimming pared 5 bases from V and 4 bases from J, leaving 6 bases between. This CDR3 is built from 12 residues. Germline CDR1 reads MNHEY; CDR2 reads SMNVEV (reference sequence). The CDR3 nucleotides read TGTGCCAGCAGTGCCTCATACAATGAGCAGTTCTTC. Translating gives CASSASYNEQFF.

The V call is TRBV14, the J call TRBJ2-7; D not certain. CDR3 size: 14 residues. Trimming stripped 0 bases from V and 2 bases from J, with 8 bases between. Germline V gene data show CDR1 as SGHDN and CDR2 as FVKESK. Here the CDR3 reads CASSQDVAPYEQYF. The CDR3 region has the DNA TGTGCCAGCAGCCAAGACGTAGCACCCTACGAGCAGTACTTC.

The chain links TRBV27 to TRBJ2-3; 8 bases align to TRBD2. The J segment lost 7 bases and the V segment lost 7 bases, leaving 16 bases of the junction unmatched. Germline CDR1 MNHEY, CDR2 SMNVEV (reference sequence). This CDR3 has 16 amino acids. CDR3 coding DNA: TGTGCCAGCAACCTAGACGGACTAGCAGGCATATATACGCAGTATTTT. It translates to CASNLDGLAGIYTQYF.

The V and J genes are TRBV28 and TRBJ1-4; 9 bases map to TRBD1. The CDR3 spans 14 residues. Germline loops: CDR1 MDHEN, CDR2 SYDVKM. Germline trimming cut 2 bases from V and 7 bases from J; bases unmatched to any gene: 2. The CDR3 protein is CASSLGTGSEKLFF. The CDR3 coding sequence is TGTGCCAGCAGTTTAGGGACAGGGAGTGAAAAACTGTTTTTT.

This chain joins TRBV2 and TRBJ2-5, with TRBD1 identical over 9 bases. CDR1 is SNHLY, CDR2 FYNNEI, per germline. The CDR3 runs to 15 residues. V shed 4 bases, J shed 7 bases, and the junction held 10 bases outside the gene matches. This chain's CDR3 is CASSVILDRGRTQYF. The CDR3 nucleotides are TGTGCCAGCAGTGTTATTTTGGACAGGGGACGGACCCAGTACTTC. Using reference TRBV2 and TRBJ2-5 for the parts outside the CDR3, the full variable domain is EPEVTQTPSHQVTQMGQEVILRCVPISNHLYFYWYRQILGQKVEFLVSFYNNEISEKSEIFDDQFSVERPDGSNFTLKIRSTKLEDSAMYFCASSVILDRGRTQYFGPGTRLLVL.

CDR3 nucleotides: TGTGCCAGCAGTTTAGCGGGAGGCTCCAATGAGCAGTTCTTC. As protein: CASSLAGGSNEQFF. J is TRBJ2-1 and V is TRBV28, with 8 bases lining up with TRBD2. Germline CDR1 reads MDHEN; CDR2 reads SYDVKM. The CDR3 is made up of 14 amino acids. V gave up 2 bases and J gave up 6 bases; unmatched junction bases: 3.

This chain uses TRBV28 with TRBJ2-3; no clear D. Germline lookup yields CDR1 MDHEN and CDR2 SYDVKM. The CDR3 runs 14 residues. The V end lost 6 bases, the J end lost 0 bases, and 10 bases lay between the germline ends. The CDR3 DNA reads as TGTGCCAGCAGCCCGTCCCGTAGCACAGATACGCAGTATTTT. Translating it yields CASSPSRSTDTQYF. Filled out from reference TRBV28 and TRBJ2-3, the complete variable domain reads DVKVTQSSRYLVKRTGEKVFLECVQDMDHENMFWYRQDPGLGLRLIYFSYDVKMKEKGDIPEGYSVSREKKERFSLILESASTNQTSMYLCASSPSRSTDTQYFGPGTRLTVL.

This chain connects TRBV5-5 to TRBJ2-2; D unresolved. The CDR3 is made up of 12 amino acids. Germline loops: CDR1 SGHKS, CDR2 YYEKEE (reference sequence). Trimming left V 5 bases short and J 6 bases short, with 8 bases between. CDR3 sequence (DNA): TGTGCCAGCAGATTTGGCGCCGGGGAGCTGTTTTTT. Residues: CASRFGAGELFF.

This chain links TRBV19 with TRBJ2-7; 7 bases align to TRBD2. The CDR3 has 16 residues. The germline CDR1 and CDR2 sequences are LNHDA and SQIVND (reference sequence). Trimming at V came to 3 bases and at J to 7 bases, leaving 15 bases not matched to a gene. In DNA form, the CDR3 reads TGTGCCAGTAGTATGAGGCTAGCGGAAGGACTGGGGGAGCAGTACTTC. The encoded protein is CASSMRLAEGLGEQYF.

The rearrangement links TRBV9 to TRBJ2-7; D gene unclear. Trimming took 2 bases from V and 2 from J, leaving 11 bases between them. CDR3 length equals 14 residues. Germline V lookup: CDR1 SGDLS, CDR2 YYNGEE. The CDR3 DNA follows: TGTGCCAGCAGCGTGGTAGGGAATCCCTACGAGCAGTACTTC. Amino acids: CASSVVGNPYEQYF. Full variable domain (rest looked up from reference TRBV9 and TRBJ2-7): DSGVTQTPKHLITATGQRVTLRCSPRSGDLSVYWYQQSLDQGLQFLIQYYNGEERAKGNILERFSAQQFPDLHSELNLSSLELGDSALYFCASSVVGNPYEQYFGPGTRLTVT.

The chain employs TRBV10-2 and TRBJ2-7, with unresolved D. With 2 bases removed from V and 6 bases from J, the gap between germline ends came to 8 bases. Germline V gene data show CDR1 as WSHSY and CDR2 as SAAADI. The CDR3 has 12 amino acids. The CDR3 DNA sequence: TGCGCCAGCAGTGAGGGGGTGCTCGAGCAGTACTTC. As protein: CASSEGVLEQYF.

This chain joins TRBV29-1 and TRBJ2-7, with a possible D match to TRBD2 (6 bases). This CDR3 has 13 amino acids. CDR1 and CDR2 from the germline V gene are SQVTM and ANQGSEA. The V end was cut by 6 bases, the J end by 3 bases, with 15 bases between. The CDR3: CSVGPGLNYEQYF. The CDR3 nucleotides are TGCAGCGTAGGCCCGGGACTCAACTACGAGCAGTACTTC.

The rearrangement uses TRBV27 and TRBJ2-2; D gene uncertain. CDR3 length: 13 residues. Trimming stripped 1 base from V and 6 bases from J, with 6 bases between. Germline V gives CDR1 MNHEY, CDR2 SMNVEV (reference sequence). CDR3 bases: TGTGCCAGCAGTTTATTTTCTGCCGGGGAGCTGTTTTTT. Amino acid sequence: CASSLFSAGELFF.

The chain uses TRBV5-4 and TRBJ2-1; D is possibly TRBD1 or TRBD2 (5 bases each). CDR1 is SGHNT, CDR2 YYREEE, per germline (reference sequence). The germline V and J ends were trimmed by 0 bases and 9 bases, with 7 bases remaining between them. This CDR3 contains 12 residues. The CDR3 is CASSLGGPEQFF. The CDR3 DNA sequence: TGTGCCAGCAGCTTGGGGGGACCTGAGCAGTTCTTC.

Written as DNA, the CDR3 is TGTGCCAGCAGCTCGGGGGTACCGGGCGAGCAGTACTTC. This sequence encodes CASSSGVPGEQYF. The chain has TRBV7-9 and TRBJ2-7; D possibly corresponds to TRBD2 (6 bases). V lost 4 bases and J 6 bases, leaving 13 bases between the germline ends. There are 13 residues in the CDR3. From germline, CDR1 is SEHNR and CDR2 FQNEAQ (reference sequence). Complete variable domain (other parts from reference TRBV7-9 and TRBJ2-7): DTGVSQNPRHKITKRGQNVTFRCDPISEHNRLYWYRQTLGQGPEFLTYFQNEAQLEKSRLLSDRFSAERPKGSFSTLEIQRTEQGDSAMYLCASSSGVPGEQYFGPGTRLTVT.

This sequence joins TRBV30 and TRBJ2-1, with 12 bases that match TRBD2. V lost 4 bases to trimming and J lost 5 bases; unmatched junction nucleotides: 9. Germline-derived CDR1 and CDR2 are GTSNPN and SVGIG (reference sequence). The CDR3 is made up of 16 amino acids. The CDR3 nucleotides read TGTGCCTGGACTGAATTCGGACTAGCGGGAAACAATGAGCAGTTCTTC. This translates into CAWTEFGLAGNNEQFF.

The chain carries TRBV7-2 and TRBJ2-2; 15 nucleotides align to TRBD2. Germline trimming cut 5 bases from V and 2 bases from J; bases unmatched to any gene: 3. The CDR3 sequence is 17 residues long. The V gene's germline CDR1 is SGHTA and CDR2 FQGNSA. CDR3 protein: CASSPGLAGGNTGELFF. For the CDR3, the DNA is TGTGCCAGCAGCCCGGGACTAGCGGGAGGCAACACCGGGGAGCTGTTTTTT.

The V and J genes are TRBV10-3 and TRBJ2-7; 9 bases line up with TRBD1. In germline, CDR1 is ENHRY, CDR2 SYGVKD. Trimming removed 2 bases from V and 3 bases from J; junction bases left unmatched: 11. The CDR3 length is 17 residues. The CDR3 DNA sequence: TGTGCCATCAGTGAGGGGGACAGGGAGGGTACCTACTACGAGCAGTACTTC. This gives the protein CAISEGDREGTYYEQYF.

The rearrangement joins TRBV7-2 to TRBJ2-1; D might be TRBD2 (6 bases). This CDR3 has 13 residues. Trimming pared 1 base from V and 9 bases from J, leaving 10 bases between. Germline values: CDR1 SGHTA, CDR2 FQGNSA. CDR3 loop: CASSLVTSGEQFF. Written as DNA, the CDR3 is TGTGCCAGCAGCTTAGTGACTAGTGGTGAGCAGTTCTTC. The full variable domain, completed using reference TRBV7-2 and TRBJ2-1, is GAGVSQSPSNKVTEKGKDVELRCDPISGHTALYWYRQSLGQGLEFLIYFQGNSAPDKSGLPSDRFSAERTGGSVSTLTIQRTQQEDSAVYLCASSLVTSGEQFFGPGTRLTVL.

The sample holds a few counts of this clone. Distinct nucleotide sequences in the sample also encode this CDR3. This rearrangement joins TRBV27 to TRBJ1-5; no definite D call. Germline CDR1 and CDR2: MNHEY and SMNVEV (reference sequence). The germline V and J ends were trimmed by 6 bases and 1 base, with 4 bases remaining between them. The CDR3 extends over 12 amino acids. The CDR3 DNA reads TGTGCCAGCAGCCCGAGCAATCAGCCCCAGCATTTT. This encodes CASSPSNQPQHF.

This chain links TRBV13 with TRBJ2-1, with TRBD2 identical over 11 bases. The CDR3 has 15 residues. The germline V gene has CDR1 PRHDT and CDR2 FYEKMQ (reference sequence). The ends lost 2 bases at V and 8 bases at J; junction bases unmatched: 5. The CDR3 DNA is TGTGCCAGCAGCTTAAGAGTAGCGGGGGGGTATGAGCAGTTCTTC. It specifies CASSLRVAGGYEQFF.

J is TRBJ2-1 and V is TRBV2; 11 bases align to TRBD2. Germline-derived CDR1 and CDR2 are SNHLY and FYNNEI. Germline trimming cut 4 bases from V and 7 bases from J; bases unmatched to any gene: 3. The CDR3 runs to 14 residues. In DNA form, the CDR3 reads TGTGCCAGCAGTGTAGCGGGAGGGCCAAATGAGCAGTTCTTC. It is translated as CASSVAGGPNEQFF. Drawing the rest from reference TRBV2 and TRBJ2-1, the complete variable domain is EPEVTQTPSHQVTQMGQEVILRCVPISNHLYFYWYRQILGQKVEFLVSFYNNEISEKSEIFDDQFSVERPDGSNFTLKIRSTKLEDSAMYFCASSVAGGPNEQFFGPGTRLTVL.

This chain joins TRBV9 and TRBJ1-1; TRBD1 aligns across 8 bases. Looked up from germline, CDR1 is SGDLS and CDR2 is YYNGEE. The CDR3 covers 12 residues. Trimming at V came to 5 bases and at J to 11 bases, leaving 8 bases not matched to a gene. This CDR3 is CASRADRGEAFF. The CDR3 bases are TGTGCCAGCAGAGCCGACAGGGGTGAGGCTTTCTTT.

The chain employs TRBV19 and TRBJ2-3; 9 bases align to TRBD2. Germline CDR1 is LNHDA and CDR2 is SQIVND (reference sequence). The V and J ends lost 3 bases and 2 bases, in that order; junction bases with no gene match: 9. This CDR3 has 17 residues. In nucleotides, the CDR3 is TGTGCCAGTAGTATCCCGACTAGCGGACTTATCACAGATACGCAGTATTTT. Amino acid sequence: CASSIPTSGLITDTQYF.

The CDR3 DNA reads as TGTGCCAGCAGTCCCCCGCCGTTGAGCGGGAGCTCGAATGAGCAGTTCTTC. As protein: CASSPPPLSGSSNEQFF. V is TRBV27 and J is TRBJ2-1; 8 bases are shared with TRBD2. Germline V gene sequence: CDR1 MNHEY, CDR2 SMNVEV (reference sequence). The ends lost 5 bases at V and 7 bases at J; junction bases unmatched: 16. This CDR3 is built from 17 residues.

This clone was observed once. The chain carries TRBV27 and TRBJ1-3; D is unresolved. CDR1 is MNHEY and CDR2 is SMNVEV in the germline V gene (reference sequence). The CDR3 has 15 residues. V was pared by 2 bases and J by 0 bases, with 8 bases between. CDR3 in DNA: TGTGCCAGCAGTTTACGAGGAGGCTCTGGAAACACCATATATTTT. This gives the protein CASSLRGGSGNTIYF.